Shown below are 16 T cell receptor beta chains from a single sample sequenced in a study of siplizumab effects on memory and regulatory T cells. Their cognate antigens are unknown. The table came from immunoSEQ multiplex PCR; TCRdb's copy has only in-frame clones and leaves some out. The sample contains 13,000 to 15,000 clones, around 43% of which appear only once. Coculturing was carried out on the mixed lymphocyte reaction cells. It lasted 6 to 7 days and was done at 37°C. Sequenced: CFSE-low (dividing) CD4+ T cells sorted from an allogeneic mixed lymphocyte reaction. Receptor source: a human donor in good health; the cells came from an allogeneic mixed lymphocyte reaction. Some clones in this sample may be carry-over from other donors' samples.

This clone is a singleton in its sample. The J gene is TRBJ2-1, the V gene TRBV19; D is perhaps TRBD1 or TRBD2 (5 bases each). CDR1 and CDR2 (germline): LNHDA, SQIVND (reference sequence). There are 15 residues in the CDR3. V dropped 6 bases and J dropped 2 bases, with 14 bases sitting between them. Here the CDR3 reads CASRPGTGTYNEQFF. CDR3 DNA: TGTGCCAGTAGACCCGGGACCGGGACCTACAATGAGCAGTTCTTC.

This clone is medium-sized in the sample. CDR3 amino acids: CASSSLQGSSYEQYF. The CDR3 nucleotides read TGTGCCAGCAGCTCCTTACAGGGAAGCTCCTACGAGCAGTACTTC. This chain links TRBV7-9 with TRBJ2-7, with D possibly being TRBD1 (6 bases). V was cut by 4 bases and J by 0 bases, with 13 bases left in between. The CDR3 runs 15 residues. The germline V gene has CDR1 SEHNR and CDR2 FQNEAQ (reference sequence).

The genes are TRBV18 and TRBJ2-3; D may correspond to TRBD1 or TRBD2 (5 bases each). Germline V gene lookup returns CDR1 KGHSH and CDR2 LQKENI. The CDR3 sequence is 15 residues long. V was clipped by 3 bases and J by 1 base, with 11 bases between them. The CDR3 DNA sequence: TGTGCCAGCTCACCCGGTACGGGGCGCACAGATACGCAGTATTTT. Amino acid sequence: CASSPGTGRTDTQYF.

The chain employs TRBV5-7 and TRBJ2-3; D not resolved. TRBV5-7 is an ORF, with its function uncertain. V gave up 5 bases and J gave up 1 base, with 20 bases separating them. The CDR3 consists of 17 residues. CDR3 protein: CASSSPPWGRGTDTQYF. The CDR3 region has the DNA TGTGCCAGCAGTTCCCCGCCCTGGGGAAGGGGCACAGATACGCAGTATTTT.

The rearrangement joins TRBV19 to TRBJ1-2; 8 bases are shared with TRBD1. This CDR3 comprises 14 residues. Trimming removed 1 base from V and 7 bases from J; junction bases left unmatched: 5. The germline CDR1 and CDR2 sequences are LNHDA and SQIVND (reference sequence). The CDR3 nucleotides read TGTGCCAGTAGTATAGGACAGGGGCACGGTGGCTACACCTTC. Encoded protein: CASSIGQGHGGYTF.

This sequence joins TRBV6-6 and TRBJ1-6; 10 bases match TRBD1. This CDR3 spans 15 amino acids. Germline CDR1 reads MNHNY; CDR2 reads SVGAGI (reference sequence). The ends lost 5 bases at V and 9 bases at J; junction bases unmatched: 7. CDR3 loop: CASSTGQGWGSPLHF. The CDR3, as DNA: TGTGCCAGCAGTACGGGACAGGGGTGGGGTTCACCCCTCCACTTT.

Only a few counts were recorded for this clone. The rearrangement links TRBV5-1 to TRBJ2-3; D is perhaps TRBD2 (5 bases). The length of the CDR3 is 19 residues. Germline loops: CDR1 SGHRS, CDR2 YFSETQ. V lost 0 bases to trimming and J lost 0 bases, with 20 bases between them. The CDR3 nucleotides are TGCGCCAGCAGCTTGGTAGTAGCGCGAAGCCGAACTAGCACAGATACGCAGTATTTT. Protein: CASSLVVARSRTSTDTQYF.

This clone has more than one count but fewer than ten. V usage is TRBV5-4 and J usage is TRBJ1-2; D ambiguous. This CDR3 has 13 residues. Germline CDR1 and CDR2: SGHNT and YYREEE (reference sequence). V was shortened by 0 bases and J by 7 bases, with 10 bases between the two germline ends. CDR3 residues: CASSLGARVGYTF. The CDR3 DNA reads TGTGCCAGCAGCTTGGGGGCAAGGGTTGGCTACACCTTC.

The CDR3 DNA is TGCGCCAGCAGCTTGGAATCTAGCGTCTACGAGCAGTACTTC. Its translation is CASSLESSVYEQYF. The chain uses TRBV5-1 and TRBJ2-7; tentatively, D is TRBD2 (6 bases). Germline V CDR1 and CDR2: SGHRS, YFSETQ. V was trimmed by 0 bases and J by 3 bases, leaving 10 bases between them. The CDR3 spans 14 residues. Together with reference TRBV5-1 and TRBJ2-7, the CDR3 gives the full variable domain: KAGVTQTPRYLIKTRGQQVTLSCSPISGHRSVSWYQQTPGQGLQFLFEYFSETQRNKGNFPGRFSGRQFSNSRSEMNVSTLELGDSALYLCASSLESSVYEQYFGPGTRLTVT.

This clone has more than one count but fewer than ten. The rearrangement joins TRBV6-6 to TRBJ2-7; the D call may be TRBD1 or TRBD2 (7 bases each). V dropped 6 bases and J dropped 7 bases, with 16 bases sitting between them. The CDR3 totals 13 residues. Germline-derived CDR1 and CDR2 are MNHNY and SVGAGI (reference sequence). The CDR3 region has the DNA TGTGCCAGCAGCAACAGGGGAGGGGATGAGCAGTACTTC. It encodes CASSNRGGDEQYF.

This clone was seen a handful of times. The chain is built from TRBV6-1 and TRBJ2-5; the D is unclear. The CDR3 consists of 11 residues. Germline V lookup: CDR1 MNHNS, CDR2 SASEGT. Trimming pared 8 bases from V and 0 bases from J, leaving 4 bases between. CDR3 loop: CASRYQETQYF. In nucleotides, the CDR3 is TGTGCCAGCCGCTACCAAGAGACCCAGTACTTC.

This clone has more than one count but fewer than ten. The CDR3, as DNA: TGTGCCAGCTCACCAGTTAGCGGACAGGGAGCCTACGAGCAGTACTTC. It yields the protein CASSPVSGQGAYEQYF. The rearrangement links TRBV18 to TRBJ2-7; TRBD1 matches 8 bases. Trimming removed 2 bases from V and 2 bases from J; junction bases left unmatched: 8. Germline-derived CDR1 and CDR2 are KGHSH and LQKENI. The CDR3 is 16 residues long.

The V and J genes are TRBV5-1 and TRBJ2-5, with D maybe TRBD1 (5 bases). The germline CDR1 and CDR2 sequences are SGHRS and YFSETQ. Deletions cut 5 bases from V and 2 bases from J, with 19 bases between. The CDR3 spans 16 residues. CDR3 nucleotides: TGCGCCAGCAGTCTTGGGGTAGGGGCAGTTCAAGAGACCCAGTACTTC. Amino acid sequence: CASSLGVGAVQETQYF.

This clone was observed a handful of times. The chain joins TRBV6-1 to TRBJ1-1; D gene ambiguous. CDR1 is MNHNS and CDR2 is SASEGT in the germline V gene. Trimming removed 6 bases at V and 3 bases at J, with 8 bases between. The CDR3 contains 12 residues. DNA for the CDR3: TGTGCCAGCAGCGATAGTCACACTGAAGCTTTCTTT. This translates into CASSDSHTEAFF.

Within the sample, this clone is medium-sized. The chain links TRBV29-1 to TRBJ1-5; D perhaps matches TRBD1 (6 bases). Per germline, CDR1 SQVTM and CDR2 ANQGSEA. The CDR3 covers 13 residues. The V gene lost 5 bases and the J gene lost 1 base, with 9 bases spanning the gap. The CDR3 here is CSVTDSSNQPQHF. CDR3 in DNA: TGCAGCGTTACGGACAGCAGCAATCAGCCCCAGCATTTT.

The V gene is TRBV6-5, the J gene TRBJ1-1; D gene unclear. The CDR3 covers 13 residues. CDR1 and CDR2 from the germline V gene are MNHEY and SVGAGI. Trimming left V 5 bases short and J 1 base short, with 8 bases between. The CDR3 is CASSVKGNTEAFF. For the CDR3, the DNA is TGTGCCAGCAGTGTGAAAGGGAACACTGAAGCTTTCTTT.